One and the same sample provided the 17 T cell receptor beta chains below, sequenced in a study of blood T cell repertoires in COVID-19. Profiling relied on immunoSEQ multiplex PCR, and the TCRdb table lists in-frame clones only, not all of them. The sample consists of 84,000 or so clones, 85% to 95% of them appearing once. Sequenced material: peripheral blood. The receptors were sampled from a woman aged 55-75 years with active COVID-19.

This clone has a single count. The rearrangement links TRBV12-1 to TRBJ2-1; no DNA check was done on the table's D call, TRBD1. TRBV12-1 is a known pseudogene. CDR3 length equals 21 residues. CDR3 loop: CASSPVAVDRVPYSSYNEQFF. CDR3 DNA: TGTGCCAGCAGCCCCGTAGCGGTGGACAGGGTACCTTACAGCTCCTACAATGAGCAGTTCTTC.

The rearrangement links TRBV7-9 to TRBJ2-7, with 11 bases aligning to TRBD2. CDR3 size: 19 residues. CDR1 is SEHNR, CDR2 FQNEAQ, per germline (reference sequence). V was clipped by 6 bases and J by 7 bases; unmatched bases: 23. CDR3 sequence reads: CASSRGAVGGTSGPREQYF. The CDR3, as DNA: TGTGCCAGCAGTAGGGGAGCCGTCGGAGGGACTAGCGGTCCACGGGAGCAGTACTTC.

The chain uses TRBV4-3 and TRBJ1-2; D gene uncertain. Between the trimmed V and J ends, which lost 0 bases and 3 bases, there was a span of 14 bases. The CDR3 runs to 16 residues. Germline loops: CDR1 LGHNA, CDR2 YSLEER. CDR3 loop: CASSQDFQPDYYGYTF. The CDR3, as DNA: TGCGCCAGCAGCCAAGATTTCCAGCCTGACTACTATGGCTACACCTTC.

This rearrangement joins TRBV4-3 to TRBJ1-6; D is undetermined. Trimming shortened V by 0 bases and J by 4 bases, and 10 bases separated the two germline ends. The germline V gene has CDR1 LGHNA and CDR2 YSLEER. This CDR3 has 16 amino acids. The CDR3 DNA sequence: TGCGCCAGCAGCCAAGATCCGCGGGCGTATAATTCACCCCTCCACTTT. Amino acid sequence: CASSQDPRAYNSPLHF.

The rearrangement links TRBV2 to TRBJ1-6, with D tentatively TRBD1 (6 bases). The germline V gene encodes CDR1 SNHLY and CDR2 FYNNEI. V lost 3 bases to trimming and J lost 7 bases, with 13 bases between them. This CDR3 has 15 amino acids. CDR3 in amino acids: CASSEQGMENSPLHF. CDR3 DNA sequence: TGTGCCAGCAGTGAGCAGGGGATGGAGAATTCACCCCTCCACTTT. Using reference TRBV2 and TRBJ1-6 for the parts outside the CDR3, the full variable domain is EPEVTQTPSHQVTQMGQEVILRCVPISNHLYFYWYRQILGQKVEFLVSFYNNEISEKSEIFDDQFSVERPDGSNFTLKIRSTKLEDSAMYFCASSEQGMENSPLHFGNGTRLTVT.

The V and J genes are TRBV12-1 and TRBJ2-1; the listed D gene, TRBD2, was not tested against the DNA. TRBV12-1 represents a pseudogene. This CDR3 region has 12 residues. The CDR3 spells CASPSGVGRQFF. Written as DNA, the CDR3 is TGTGCCAGCCCTAGCGGGGTTGGGCGTCAGTTCTTC.

This chain links TRBV6-5 with TRBJ2-3; D gene uncertain. CDR3 length equals 16 residues. Deletions cut 0 bases from V and 6 bases from J, with 16 bases between. CDR1 MNHEY and CDR2 SVGAGI come from the germline V gene. The CDR3 here is CASSYSMLNPRDTQYF. CDR3 sequence (DNA): TGTGCCAGCAGTTACTCGATGTTAAATCCGCGCGATACGCAGTATTTT.

The chain has TRBV10-3 and TRBJ1-6; TRBD1 aligns across 8 bases. The CDR3 is made up of 13 amino acids. Germline CDR1 ENHRY, CDR2 SYGVKD. The V gene end was trimmed by 7 bases and the J gene end by 10 bases; junction bases not matched to a gene: 6. The CDR3 DNA sequence: TGTGCCATCAACCCCGACAGGGGCTCACCCCTCCACTTT. This codes for CAINPDRGSPLHF.

The genes are TRBV5-5 and TRBJ1-6, with 7 positions matching TRBD1. Trimming removed 1 base from V and 16 bases from J; junction bases left unmatched: 5. CDR3 length: 12 amino acids. Germline V lookup: CDR1 SGHKS, CDR2 YYEKEE (reference sequence). DNA for the CDR3: TGTGCCAGCAGCTTGAAGGGACAGCGTCTCCACTTT. Amino acid sequence: CASSLKGQRLHF.

The chain couples TRBV24-1 to TRBJ2-7, with D possibly being TRBD1 (5 bases). The V and J ends lost 0 bases and 4 bases respectively, with 6 bases between them. CDR1 KGHDR and CDR2 SFDVKD come from the germline V gene. The CDR3 runs 13 residues. CDR3 nucleotides: TGTGCCACCAGTGATTTGCCAGGGTACGAGCAGTACTTC. This encodes CATSDLPGYEQYF.

J is TRBJ2-5 and V is TRBV2, with 11 bases that match TRBD1. V lost 6 bases, J lost 5 bases, and 5 bases stayed unmatched. CDR1 and CDR2 from the germline V gene are SNHLY and FYNNEI. The CDR3 covers 14 residues. In DNA form, the CDR3 reads TGTGCCAGCAGAGGACAGGGGGCTTGGGAGACCCAGTACTTC. Protein: CASRGQGAWETQYF.

The genes are TRBV5-5 and TRBJ1-2; the D gene is possibly TRBD1 (5 bases). Germline CDR1 and CDR2: SGHKS and YYEKEE (reference sequence). V lost 0 bases and J lost 6, with 15 bases in between. This CDR3 region has 15 residues. For the CDR3, the DNA is TGTGCCAGCAGCTTGGAGGGCAGGGCATGGGATGGCTACACCTTC. This encodes CASSLEGRAWDGYTF. The variable domain in full, with the rest retrieved from reference TRBV5-5 and TRBJ1-2, is DAGVTQSPTHLIKTRGQQVTLRCSPISGHKSVSWYQQVLGQGPQFIFQYYEKEERGRGNFPDRFSARQFPNYSSELNVNALLLGDSALYLCASSLEGRAWDGYTFGSGTRLTVV.

This clone was detected once. The chain combines TRBV19 with TRBJ2-1, with 13 bases matching TRBD2. Looked up from germline, CDR1 is LNHDA and CDR2 is SQIVND (reference sequence). Trimming removed 1 base from V and 6 bases from J; junction bases left unmatched: 0. This CDR3 has 15 residues. CDR3 in DNA: TGTGCCAGTAGTATAGGGACTAGCGGGAGCAATGAGCAGTTCTTC. Its protein product is CASSIGTSGSNEQFF.

The chain joins TRBV21-1 to TRBJ2-3; the table gives TRBD2 as D, unverified against the DNA. TRBV21-1 is a pseudogene locus. There are 15 residues in the CDR3. The CDR3 nucleotides are TGTGCCAGCAGCAAAGAGGCGCAACTACGAGATACGCAGTATTTT. Its translation is CASSKEAQLRDTQYF.

Only one count was recorded for this clone. The chain couples TRBV28 to TRBJ2-7; possibly TRBD1 for D (6 bases). Germline V gene lookup returns CDR1 MDHEN and CDR2 SYDVKM. This CDR3 is built from 14 residues. Trimming left V 5 bases short and J 3 bases short, with 14 bases between. In DNA, the CDR3 is TGTGCCAGCAGTGATCAAAACAGGGTCTACGAGCAGTACTTC. This encodes CASSDQNRVYEQYF.

In this sample, this clone turned up a few times. The chain links TRBV7-2 to TRBJ1-3, with a weak D call TRBD1 (5 bases). The CDR3 spans 15 residues. CDR1 SGHTA and CDR2 FQGNSA come from the germline V gene. V was pared by 1 base and J by 2 bases, with 9 bases between. CDR3 in amino acids: CASSLVWGPGNTIYF. The CDR3 DNA sequence: TGTGCCAGCAGCTTAGTGTGGGGCCCTGGAAACACCATATATTTT. Full variable domain (missing parts from reference TRBV7-2 and TRBJ1-3): GAGVSQSPSNKVTEKGKDVELRCDPISGHTALYWYRQSLGQGLEFLIYFQGNSAPDKSGLPSDRFSAERTGGSVSTLTIQRTQQEDSAVYLCASSLVWGPGNTIYFGEGSWLTVV.

The J gene is TRBJ1-2, the V gene TRBV7-2; TRBD1 agrees at 12 bases. The germline gives CDR1 SGHTA, CDR2 FQGNSA. The CDR3 length is 17 residues. J lost 7 bases, V lost 2 bases, and 11 bases had no gene match. The CDR3 region is CASSLLAGGTGGPGYTF. The DNA for the CDR3 is TGTGCCAGCAGCTTACTTGCAGGAGGGACAGGGGGCCCTGGCTACACCTTC.